One and the same sample provided the 14 T cell receptor beta chains below, sequenced in a study of T cells after posttransplantation cyclophosphamide. Sequenced by immunoSEQ multiplex PCR; TCRdb stores in-frame clones only, minus some. In the table there are tens of thousands of clones, about 86% of which are singletons. The specimen sequenced was PBMCs. The origin of the receptors is a man younger than 45 with a blood cancer, CMV-positive, and with a related stem cell donor.

The chain couples TRBV29-1 to TRBJ1-1; 9 bases match TRBD1. Germline CDR1 and CDR2: SQVTM and ANQGSEA. There are 13 residues in the CDR3. Unmatched junction bases numbered 8, after V lost 7 bases and J lost 5 bases. CDR3 region: CSASRQGGTEAFF. In DNA, the CDR3 is TGCAGCGCCTCCCGACAGGGGGGAACTGAAGCTTTCTTT. Supplemented by reference TRBV29-1 and TRBJ1-1, the full variable domain reads SAVISQKPSRDICQRGTSLTIQCQVDSQVTMMFWYRQQPGQSLTLIATANQGSEATYESGFVIDKFPISRPNLTFSTLTVSNMSPEDSSIYLCSASRQGGTEAFFGQGTRLTVV.

DNA for the CDR3: TGTGCCAGCAGCTTAGACGTAGCGGGATTATGGGAGACCCAGTACTTC. Encoded protein: CASSLDVAGLWETQYF. This chain joins TRBV11-3 and TRBJ2-5; 8 bases agree with TRBD2. This CDR3 region has 16 residues. The trim removed 0 bases at V and 5 bases at J, leaving 8 bases unmatched. The germline gives CDR1 SGHNT, CDR2 YENEEA.

The chain couples TRBV18 to TRBJ1-1, with D perhaps matching TRBD1 (5 bases). This CDR3 is 13 amino acids long. The germline V gene has CDR1 KGHSH and CDR2 LQKENI. V was clipped by 6 bases and J by 1 base, with 9 bases between them. CDR3 region: CASSNGQNTEAFF. The CDR3 bases are TGTGCCAGCTCCAACGGACAGAACACTGAAGCTTTCTTT. The complete variable domain, with remaining parts taken from reference TRBV18 and TRBJ1-1, reads NAGVMQNPRHLVRRRGQEARLRCSPMKGHSHVYWYRQLPEEGLKFMVYLQKENIIDESGMPKERFSAEFPKEGPSILRIQQVVRGDSAAYFCASSNGQNTEAFFGQGTRLTVV.

The rearrangement links TRBV5-6 to TRBJ1-5, with D tentatively TRBD1 (6 bases). With 1 base removed from V and 1 base from J, the gap between germline ends came to 15 bases. The CDR3 consists of 17 residues. Germline V gene sequence: CDR1 SGHDT, CDR2 YYEEEE. The chain's CDR3 is CASSLNWGPGSNQPQHF. DNA for the CDR3: TGTGCCAGCAGCTTGAATTGGGGGCCAGGGAGCAATCAGCCCCAGCATTTT.

This chain connects TRBV10-2 to TRBJ1-1; D is possibly TRBD1 (5 bases). Per germline, CDR1 WSHSY and CDR2 SAAADI. V dropped 3 bases and J dropped 4 bases, with 12 bases sitting between them. This CDR3 is 14 amino acids long. The CDR3 region has the DNA TGCGCCAGCAGTGATCAGGGTAGGGGCACTGAAGCTTTCTTT. It is translated as CASSDQGRGTEAFF.

The chain combines TRBV28 with TRBJ2-5; TRBD2 agrees at 11 bases. V was clipped by 1 base and J by 1 base; unmatched bases: 2. This CDR3 comprises 16 residues. The germline CDR1 and CDR2 sequences are MDHEN and SYDVKM. CDR3 coding DNA: TGTGCCAGCAGTTTATTTACTAGCGGGAGCCAAGAGACCCAGTACTTC. Encoded protein: CASSLFTSGSQETQYF.

The chain uses TRBV30 and TRBJ2-5, with 9 bases lining up with TRBD2. CDR3 size: 14 residues. Germline CDR1 GTSNPN, CDR2 SVGIG (reference sequence). With V trimmed by 4 bases and J by 1 base, 4 bases remained unmatched. The DNA for the CDR3 is TGTGCCTGGATGACTAGCGGCTCCCAAGAGACCCAGTACTTC. It codes for CAWMTSGSQETQYF.

This clone was seen only once. The chain employs TRBV27 and TRBJ1-2; no firm D call. Trimming pared 1 base from V and 6 bases from J, leaving 9 bases between. The CDR3 is made up of 13 amino acids. The germline V gene has CDR1 MNHEY and CDR2 SMNVEV (reference sequence). CDR3 nucleotides: TGTGCCAGCAGTTTATGGCTGATGGATGGCTACACCTTC. Translation: CASSLWLMDGYTF.

The genes are TRBV19 and TRBJ1-2, with TRBD1 matching over 7 bases. Germline V lookup: CDR1 LNHDA, CDR2 SQIVND (reference sequence). Losses at the gene ends were 1 base for V and 7 bases for J; bases not matched to a gene: 3. This CDR3 has 13 amino acids. The CDR3: CASSIGRTGGYTF. The CDR3 DNA follows: TGTGCCAGTAGTATAGGGCGGACAGGTGGCTACACCTTC. Supplemented by reference TRBV19 and TRBJ1-2, the full variable domain reads DGGITQSPKYLFRKEGQNVTLSCEQNLNHDAMYWYRQDPGQGLRLIYYSQIVNDFQKGDIAEGYSVSREKKESFPLTVTSAQKNPTAFYLCASSIGRTGGYTFGSGTRLTVV.

The chain links TRBV7-2 to TRBJ2-1, with a tentative D call TRBD1 (5 bases). From germline, CDR1 is SGHTA and CDR2 FQGNSA. The CDR3 consists of 12 residues. Trimming took 5 bases from V and 9 from J, leaving 11 bases between them. The chain's CDR3 is CASSVYQGEQFF. The CDR3 coding sequence is TGTGCCAGCAGCGTTTACCAGGGTGAGCAGTTCTTC.

This rearrangement joins TRBV9 to TRBJ2-6; 8 bases are a match to TRBD1. CDR3 size: 21 residues. CDR1 is SGDLS and CDR2 is YYNGEE in the germline V gene. V shed 4 bases and J 0 bases; nucleotides not matched to a gene: 18. In nucleotides, the CDR3 is TGTGCCAGCAGCCTAGTTCCGGGACAGGCGTCTCAATACTCTGGGGCCAACGTCCTGACTTTC. Translated: CASSLVPGQASQYSGANVLTF.

The genes are TRBV19 and TRBJ2-7; 8 bases line up with TRBD1. There are 15 residues in the CDR3. Trimming at V came to 5 bases and at J to 5 bases, leaving 11 bases not matched to a gene. Germline CDR1 LNHDA, CDR2 SQIVND (reference sequence). CDR3 residues: CASSEETGVVHEQYF. DNA for the CDR3: TGTGCCAGTAGTGAGGAGACAGGGGTAGTCCACGAGCAGTACTTC. The full variable domain, its missing parts supplied by reference TRBV19 and TRBJ2-7, is DGGITQSPKYLFRKEGQNVTLSCEQNLNHDAMYWYRQDPGQGLRLIYYSQIVNDFQKGDIAEGYSVSREKKESFPLTVTSAQKNPTAFYLCASSEETGVVHEQYFGPGTRLTVT.

This clone came up once. V is TRBV18 and J is TRBJ2-2; TRBD1 aligns across 10 bases. The CDR3 covers 15 residues. Germline V gives CDR1 KGHSH, CDR2 LQKENI. The V and J ends lost 2 bases and 4 bases, in that order; junction bases with no gene match: 1. The CDR3 region has the DNA TGTGCCAGCTCACCATGGACAGGGGGCACCGGGGAGCTGTTTTTT. Translating gives CASSPWTGGTGELFF. Together with reference TRBV18 and TRBJ2-2, the CDR3 gives the full variable domain: NAGVMQNPRHLVRRRGQEARLRCSPMKGHSHVYWYRQLPEEGLKFMVYLQKENIIDESGMPKERFSAEFPKEGPSILRIQQVVRGDSAAYFCASSPWTGGTGELFFGEGSRLTVL.

The V gene is TRBV19, the J gene TRBJ1-4; TRBD1 might be the D (6 bases). In germline, CDR1 is LNHDA, CDR2 SQIVND (reference sequence). V was pared by 1 base and J by 8 bases, with 14 bases between. The CDR3 runs 15 residues. CDR3 region: CASSIVPWTAEKLFF. DNA of the CDR3: TGTGCCAGTAGTATAGTTCCGTGGACAGCAGAAAAACTGTTTTTT.